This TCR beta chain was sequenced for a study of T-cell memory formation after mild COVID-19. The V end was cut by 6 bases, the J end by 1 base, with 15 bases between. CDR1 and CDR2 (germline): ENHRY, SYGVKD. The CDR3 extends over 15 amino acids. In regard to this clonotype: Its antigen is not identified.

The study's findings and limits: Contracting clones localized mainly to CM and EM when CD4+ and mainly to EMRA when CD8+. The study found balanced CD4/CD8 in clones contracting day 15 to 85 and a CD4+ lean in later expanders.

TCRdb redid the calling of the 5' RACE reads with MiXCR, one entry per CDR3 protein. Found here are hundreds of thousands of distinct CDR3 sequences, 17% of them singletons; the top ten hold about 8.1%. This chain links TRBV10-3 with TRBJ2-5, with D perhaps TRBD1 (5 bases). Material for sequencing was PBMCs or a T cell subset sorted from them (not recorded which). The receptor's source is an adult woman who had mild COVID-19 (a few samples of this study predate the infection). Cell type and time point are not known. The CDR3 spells CAISGDGASQETQYF. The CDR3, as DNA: TGTGCCATCAGCGGCGATGGGGCGAGCCAAGAGACCCAGTACTTC.